A selection of T cell receptor beta chains follows, all from one sample in a study of blood T cell repertoires in COVID-19. Using immunoSEQ multiplex PCR, the repertoire was profiled, and TCRdb retains in-frame clones only, with some absent. The table records 85,000 to 100,000 clones, 80% to 90% of them present only once. The sequencing sample was made of peripheral blood. Receptors were obtained from an elderly man with COVID-19, enrolled during active disease. Each CDR3 is given with its conserved first and last residue. A D gene is named only where the DNA matches it firmly. Clone size is given for some rows only: seen once, a few or many times, or a class if the clone is expanded.

.	TRBV2	TRBJ2-3	once	TGTGCCAGCAGTCCCCGTCCCGGGACTCCCCAGTGGGATACGCAGTATTTT	CASSPRPGTPQWDTQYF
TRBD1	TRBV6-5	TRBJ2-1	.	TGTGCCAGCAGTTACCGAGGGGGCACGGCGAATGAGCAGTTCTTC	CASSYRGGTANEQFF
.	TRBV9	TRBJ2-6	.	TGTGCCAGCAGCCCTACAGGACCTGGGGCCAACGTCCTGACTTTC	CASSPTGPGANVLTF
TRBD2	TRBV6-2/TRBV6-3	TRBJ2-4	.	TGTGCCAGCAGTTACGCGGGACTAGCGGGAGCTGGTGCCAAAAACATTCAGTACTTC	CASSYAGLAGAGAKNIQYF
TRBD1	TRBV14	TRBJ2-5	.	TGTGCCAGCAGCCCCCTACAGGGGGCCCAAGAGACCCAGTACTTC	CASSPLQGAQETQYF
TRBD1	TRBV29-1	TRBJ2-7	.	TGCAGCGTCCGAGGTGAACAGGGGGCCTACTACGAGCAGTACTTC	CSVRGEQGAYYEQYF
.	TRBV11-1	TRBJ2-5	.	TGTGCCAGCCGGAGGATGGGGAAAGAGACCCAGTACTTC	CASRRMGKETQYF
.	TRBV7-2	TRBJ2-1	.	TGTGCCAGCGGCCAACAGGCAAAGCAGTTCTTC	CASGQQAKQFF
.	TRBV29-1	TRBJ1-2	.	TGCAGCGCCGGCGACCAGCGCCCAACTGGCTACACCTTC	CSAGDQRPTGYTF
.	TRBV6-4	TRBJ1-1	.	TGTGCCAGCAGATTCGAGAGGGACACTGAAGCTTTCTTT	CASRFERDTEAFF
.	TRBV7-2	TRBJ2-7	few	TGTGCCAGCAGCTTAGATCGCTACTACGAGCAGTACTTC	CASSLDRYYEQYF
.	TRBV6-1	TRBJ1-5	.	TGTGCCAGCAGTGACAGGGGCAATCAGCCCCAGCATTTT	CASSDRGNQPQHF
TRBD2	TRBV5-1	TRBJ2-2	.	TGCGCCAGCAGCTTCAGCGGGAGGATAGGCGGGGAGCTGTTTTTT	CASSFSGRIGGELFF
.	TRBV6-1	TRBJ1-1	few	TGTGCCAGCAGTGAGGACACTCTAGCTTTCTTT	CASSEDTLAFF
TRBD1	TRBV27	TRBJ2-1	.	TGTGCCAGCAGTTTCTTGGACAGGAGGTTCAATGAGCAGTTCTTC	CASSFLDRRFNEQFF
.	TRBV9	TRBJ2-7	.	TGTGCCAGCAGCGTAGCTCACAGCAACTACGAGCAGTACTTC	CASSVAHSNYEQYF
.	TRBV5-1	TRBJ1-5	.	TGCGCCAGCAGCTTGGGGCCCCTCCGGTGGGAGGGTAGCAATCAGCCCCAGCATTTT	CASSLGPLRWEGSNQPQHF
TRBD1	TRBV2	TRBJ1-2	.	TGTGCCAGCAGGGGACAGTCCTATGGCTACACCTTC	CASRGQSYGYTF
TRBD2	TRBV5-1	TRBJ2-3	.	TGCGCCAGCAGCGTGAGCGGGGGGGGTGGAAAAGATACGCAGTATTTT	CASSVSGGGGKDTQYF
TRBD2	TRBV19	TRBJ2-1	.	TGTGCCAGTAGTAATAACGGGGGGGTTGGCTACAATGAGCAGTTCTTC	CASSNNGGVGYNEQFF
TRBD1	TRBV14	TRBJ1-4	.	TGTGCCAGCAGCCAAGATGGGACAGTAAATGAAAAACTGTTTTTT	CASSQDGTVNEKLFF
TRBD1	TRBV24-1	TRBJ2-1	.	TGTGCCACCAGTGACGGGACAGGAAAGAATGAGCAGTTCTTC	CATSDGTGKNEQFF
TRBD2	TRBV4-1	TRBJ2-2	.	TGCGCCAGCAGCCAAGATACCGGGACTACCACCGGGGAGCTGTTTTTT	CASSQDTGTTTGELFF
TRBD2	TRBV18	TRBJ2-1	once	TGTGCCAGCTCACCTACAGCGGGAGGGAGTAATGAGCAGTTCTTC	CASSPTAGGSNEQFF
TRBD1	TRBV27	TRBJ2-2	.	TGTGCCAGCAGTTTGACAGGGAGCGTCACCGGGGAGCTGTTTTTT	CASSLTGSVTGELFF
TRBD2	TRBV27	TRBJ2-1	many	TGTGCCAGCAGCGTAAGGGTGACTAGCGGGAGGGGCCACAATGAGCAGTTCTTC	CASSVRVTSGRGHNEQFF
.	TRBV29-1	TRBJ2-3	few	TGCAGCGCTTTAACACAGGGCACAGATACGCAGTATTTT	CSALTQGTDTQYF
.	TRBV15	TRBJ2-7	few	TGTGCCACCAGCAGCGATGGCCCCCCTCCCCACGAGCAGTACTTC	CATSSDGPPPHEQYF
TRBD2	TRBV18	TRBJ2-1	few	TGTGCCAGCTCACAACTAGCGGGGGGATACAATGAGCAGTTCTTC	CASSQLAGGYNEQFF
TRBD2	TRBV18	TRBJ2-3	.	TGTGCCAGCTCACCAACACTAGCGGGCACAGATACGCAGTATTTT	CASSPTLAGTDTQYF
.	TRBV6-5	TRBJ1-1	few	TGTGCCAGCAGCCCCTCCATAGCGAACACTGAAGCTTTCTTT	CASSPSIANTEAFF
.	TRBV30	TRBJ2-3	once	TGTGCCTGGAGTGGAGGCAGATCAGATACGCAGTATTTT	CAWSGGRSDTQYF
.	TRBV15	TRBJ2-2	.	TGTGCCACCAGCGGTCACAAGAACACCGGGGAGCTGTTTTTT	CATSGHKNTGELFF
TRBD1	TRBV6-5	TRBJ1-3	.	TGTGCCAGCTTCGGACAGGGGCATGTAGGAAACACCATATATTTT	CASFGQGHVGNTIYF
TRBD1	TRBV25-1	TRBJ2-7	.	TGTGCCAGCAGTGATGACAGGGGAGGAGACGAGCAGTACTTC	CASSDDRGGDEQYF
TRBD2	TRBV14	TRBJ2-1	.	TGTGCCAGCAGCCCCCGGACTAGCGGGGGGGCGCGATACAATGAGCAGTTCTTC	CASSPRTSGGARYNEQFF
.	TRBV30	TRBJ2-1	.	TGTGCCTGGAGCTTTGGAGTCAATGAGCAGTTCTTC	CAWSFGVNEQFF
TRBD2	TRBV7-2	TRBJ2-2	.	TGTGCCAGCAGCTTAGTTGCGGGGGTACAAACCGGGGAGCTGTTTTTT	CASSLVAGVQTGELFF
.	TRBV2	TRBJ2-2	.	TGTGCCAGCAGTTTGCGGGACCCGAACACCGGGGAGCTGTTTTTT	CASSLRDPNTGELFF
.	TRBV3-1/TRBV3-2	TRBJ1-2	.	TGTGCCAGCAGCCCACTGACAGGAGACAACTATGGCTACACCTTC	CASSPLTGDNYGYTF
TRBD2	TRBV9	TRBJ2-5	.	TGTGCCAGCAGCGTGAGCGGGAGGGGACAAGAGACCCAGTACTTC	CASSVSGRGQETQYF
TRBD1	TRBV14	TRBJ1-2	.	TGTGCCAGCAGCCCGGACAGGATCGGCTACACCTTC	CASSPDRIGYTF
.	TRBV3-1/TRBV3-2	TRBJ1-2	few	TGTGCCAGCAGCCAGCGACAGCCCAACGGGGGCTACACCTTC	CASSQRQPNGGYTF